This T cell receptor beta chain was identified in a study of shared clonotypes between healthy human individuals. V gave up 8 bases and J gave up 5 bases; unmatched junction bases: 9. Germline V gene lookup returns CDR1 MDHEN and CDR2 SYDVKM. The CDR3 runs 15 residues. TCRdb's table, derived via immunoSEQ multiplex PCR, lists solely in-frame clones and lacks some. The sample carries roughly 500,000 clones, around four fifths recorded once. The rearrangement joins TRBV28 to TRBJ2-5; 12 bases are a match to TRBD2. The specimen sequenced was PBMCs. The TCR sequence derives from a woman in her thirties or forties in good health. Some clones in this sample may be carry-over from other donors' samples. The CDR3 nucleotides are TGTGCCAGCGCGGCTAGCGGGAGGGCCGGCGAGACCCAGTACTTC. Amino acid sequence: CASAASGRAGETQYF.